This TCR beta chain was captured in a study of identical twins. Study-wide results and caveats: Insertions were fewer in abundant cord blood beta clonotypes, whereas memory repertoires showed none of this pattern. Twins shared out-of-frame alpha sequences with excess low generation probability.

The CDR3 runs to 15 residues. From germline, CDR1 is SSHAT and CDR2 FNYEAQ (reference sequence). TCRdb recomputed calls from the 5' RACE reads with MiXCR, one row per CDR3 protein. There are 650,000 to 750,000 distinct CDR3 sequences in the sample; over 20% occur only once, and around 4.5% lies in the top ten. About this clonotype: The antigen remains undetermined. Germline is not matched at one junction end, which may reflect a read error.

These same records also appear under a second study, on T cells expressing NK-cell markers. That publication notes: A few of the donors also had these clonotypes leading their CD3+CD56-NKG2C+ fraction.

The rearrangement uses TRBV7-7 and TRBJ2-5, with D unresolved. This clonotype was obtained from a young woman in good health. The sequenced material came from PBMCs. The CDR3 protein is CASSDQMGIQETQYF. The CDR3 DNA sequence: TGTGCTAGCAGCGACCAAATGGGGATCCAAGAGACCCAGTACTTC.